Below, one TCR beta chain is given with its context. Its specificity is not known. Sequenced by immunoSEQ multiplex PCR; TCRdb stores in-frame clones only, minus some. The sample contains approximately 180,000 clones, around 88% of which appear only once. The CDR3 is 14 residues long. V lost 4 bases and J lost 1, with 11 bases in between. Germline V gives CDR1 SGDLS, CDR2 YYNGEE. The sample comes from a study of T cell responses to AZD1222 COVID-19 vaccine. Overall study findings and caveats: The study found vaccine-associated CD4 TCRs spanning spike, dominant at 160-218 and 743-854. Baseline serostatus was positive in only a handful of AZD1222 recipients. The reported proportion of spike-specific TCRs targeting unmutated variant regions was nearly half.

Material: peripheral blood, obtained on day 0 of AZD1222 vaccination. J is TRBJ1-1 and V is TRBV9; D is perhaps TRBD1 (6 bases). This TCR was recovered from an adult in good health. The CDR3 DNA is TGTGCCAGCAGCCCCGACAGGACGAACACTGAAGCTTTCTTT. Amino acids: CASSPDRTNTEAFF. Drawing the rest from reference TRBV9 and TRBJ1-1, the complete variable domain is DSGVTQTPKHLITATGQRVTLRCSPRSGDLSVYWYQQSLDQGLQFLIQYYNGEERAKGNILERFSAQQFPDLHSELNLSSLELGDSALYFCASSPDRTNTEAFFGQGTRLTVV.